One TCR beta chain is described in this entry. The antigen remains unidentified. With 1 base clipped from V and 6 bases from J, the junction kept 5 bases outside the gene matches. Germline V gene lookup returns CDR1 SGHRS and CDR2 YFSETQ. The CDR3 consists of 15 residues. It was with 60 Vbeta and 13 Jbeta primers that the PCR ran. Here immunoSEQ multiplex PCR was the method, and the copy in TCRdb shows in-frame clones only, minus some. The table has 100,000 to 150,000 clones, more than 65% seen once; the top ten hold 5.8%. These data belong to a study of cytomegalovirus exposure and HLA in healthy donors. Study-wide results and caveats: Most TCR sequences were rare, but some public TCRs occurred in many donors. When analyzed later, the rates of TCR association showed variation by HLA locus, with DRB1 the most and HLA-C the fewest. Excluded were some V segments that proved indistinguishable, including TRBV6-2 and TRBV6-3.

The chain combines TRBV5-1 with TRBJ2-1; 9 bases are shared with TRBD1. Sequencing was carried out using PBMCs. The source of this sequence is a young man in good health and CMV-seropositive. The chain's CDR3 is CASSLWDRVVNEQFF. CDR3 nucleotide sequence: TGCGCCAGCAGCTTGTGGGACAGGGTGGTCAATGAGCAGTTCTTC.